This TCR beta chain came from a study of OX40 agonist ivuxolimab in advanced cancers. In terms of the full investigation: Ivuxolimab was an agonistic, fully human IgG2 monoclonal antibody directed against OX40 (CD134), a costimulatory receptor. Intravenous ivuxolimab was administered to patients every 2 weeks at six dose levels: 0.01, 0.1, 0.3, 1.5, 3 and 10 mg/kg. Of the 50 or so patients in dose escalation, 19 had hepatocellular carcinoma, roughly 15 had melanoma, 9 had renal cell carcinoma and 9 had head and neck cancer. A male proportion of 82.7% and a mean age of about 60 years, ranging from 23 to 79, were recorded for the dose-escalation cohort. Patients were allowed to have had prior anti-PD-1, anti-PD-L1 or anti-CTLA-4 therapy, and around 40% of the dose-escalation patients had previously received checkpoint inhibitors. Partial responses were achieved by three dose-escalation patients, of whom one had hepatocellular carcinoma and two had cutaneous melanoma. Peripheral TCRbeta sequencing was intended to test whether TCR sequence diversity was altered and clonal T-cell expansion was caused by ivuxolimab. The monotherapy dose-escalation portion (N of about 52 patients) of the phase I ivuxolimab trial is reported in the paper. Overall study results and their limits: Clonal expansion of both CD4+ and CD8+ blood T cells was observed from baseline to week 6 at doses 0.1 to 3.0 mg/kg. On average, CD8+ T cells showed more expanded clones than CD4+ T cells after ivuxolimab. Low levels of normalized T-cell clonal expansion were also seen in some nonresponding patients. In the 0.1-3.0 mg/kg groups, partial responders were among the patients with the lowest normalized peripheral clonal expansion, particularly in CD8+ T cells. The antigen specificity of the clonally expanded peripheral T cells was not determined.

The trial excluded patients who had a history of autoimmune disease or who were on systemic immunosuppression. Peripheral blood for TCR sequencing was collected from all dose cohorts at baseline, on cycle 4 day 1, and on cycle 7 day 1. Samples were obtained from an open-label, multicenter, first-in-human phase I dose-escalation trial of ivuxolimab. Adults with locally advanced or metastatic head and neck squamous cell, hepatocellular, melanoma or renal cell carcinoma were enrolled in the trial. Before TCR sequencing, CD4+ and CD8+ T cells were separately sorted from peripheral blood. Trimming costs V 3 bases and J 6 bases, and their ends lie 11 bases apart. Including cysteine and phenylalanine, the CDR3 has 14 amino acids. CDR3 DNA only is kept here, 42 bases in frame from base 1. Via the germline V gene, CDR1 is SGHVS and CDR2 FNYEAQ. Genomic DNA was extracted from sorted cells for sequencing of the TCRbeta CDR3 region. The immunoSEQ Assay was used for sequencing of TCRbeta CDR3 regions. Here the immuneACCESS table is served through TCRdb, limited to in-frame sequences with V and J called. Missing clones are a known gap in these copies; in checked studies unresolved V genes cover under half, and the rest lacks a known reason. Across this sample there are roughly 26,000 clones, with roughly 73% seen only once. The top ten hold roughly 24% of the sample.

Comment on this clone: The specificity of this receptor is unknown. No base qualities exist here, and no much larger clone lies one base off it.

This TCR came from an adult with an advanced solid tumor such as melanoma, head and neck, liver or kidney cancer. The V gene is TRBV7-6 and the J gene is TRBJ1-4, with no reliable assignment of the D segment. Sequences were derived from CD4+ or CD8+ T cells sorted from blood, sampled in a trial of the OX40 agonist ivuxolimab. DNA sequence: TGTGCCAGCAGCTTCCTGCGGGAGGATGAAAAACTGTTTTTT. This encodes CASSFLREDEKLFF. Joined to the reference TRBV7-6 and TRBJ1-4 proteins, this CDR3 gives the full variable domain: GAGVSQSPRYKVTKRGQDVALRCDPISGHVSLYWYRQALGQGPEFLTYFNYEAQQDKSGLPNDRFSAERPEGSISTLTIQRTEQRDSAMYRCASSFLREDEKLFFGSGTQLSVL.